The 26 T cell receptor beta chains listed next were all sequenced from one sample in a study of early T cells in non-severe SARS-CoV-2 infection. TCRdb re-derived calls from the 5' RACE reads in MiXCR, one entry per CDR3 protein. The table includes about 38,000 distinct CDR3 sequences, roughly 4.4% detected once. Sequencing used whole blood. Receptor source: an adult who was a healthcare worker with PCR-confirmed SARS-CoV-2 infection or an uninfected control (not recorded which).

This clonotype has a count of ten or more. Written as DNA, the CDR3 is TGTGCCAGTAGTATAGAGGCTAGCGGGGGGTTCAATGAGCAGTTCTTC. It encodes CASSIEASGGFNEQFF. V and J are TRBV19 and TRBJ2-1, with TRBD2 matching over 11 bases. From germline, CDR1 is LNHDA and CDR2 SQIVND (reference sequence). Losses at the gene ends were 0 bases for V and 6 bases for J; bases not matched to a gene: 4. The CDR3 extends over 16 amino acids. The full variable domain, rest sourced from reference TRBV19 and TRBJ2-1, is DGGITQSPKYLFRKEGQNVTLSCEQNLNHDAMYWYRQDPGQGLRLIYYSQIVNDFQKGDIAEGYSVSREKKESFPLTVTSAQKNPTAFYLCASSIEASGGFNEQFFGPGTRLTVL.

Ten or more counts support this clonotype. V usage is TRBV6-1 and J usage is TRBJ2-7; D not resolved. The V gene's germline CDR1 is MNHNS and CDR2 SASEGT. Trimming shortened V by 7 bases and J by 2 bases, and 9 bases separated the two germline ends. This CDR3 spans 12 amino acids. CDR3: CASKQSAYEQYF. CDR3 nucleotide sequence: TGTGCCAGCAAACAGAGTGCCTACGAGCAGTACTTC.

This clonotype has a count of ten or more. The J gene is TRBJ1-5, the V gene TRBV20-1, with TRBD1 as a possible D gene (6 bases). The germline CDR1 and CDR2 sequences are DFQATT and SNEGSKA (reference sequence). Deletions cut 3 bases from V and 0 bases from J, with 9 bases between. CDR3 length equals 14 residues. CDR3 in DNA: TGCAGTGCTAGGGACAGCTATAGCAATCAGCCCCAGCATTTT. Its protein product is CSARDSYSNQPQHF.

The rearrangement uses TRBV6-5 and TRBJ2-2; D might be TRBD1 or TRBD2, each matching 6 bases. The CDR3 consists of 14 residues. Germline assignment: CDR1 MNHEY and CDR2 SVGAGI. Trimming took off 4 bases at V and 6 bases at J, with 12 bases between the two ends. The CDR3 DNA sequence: TGTGCCAGCAGTTTACAGGGAGGATCCGGGGAGCTGTTTTTT. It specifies CASSLQGGSGELFF.

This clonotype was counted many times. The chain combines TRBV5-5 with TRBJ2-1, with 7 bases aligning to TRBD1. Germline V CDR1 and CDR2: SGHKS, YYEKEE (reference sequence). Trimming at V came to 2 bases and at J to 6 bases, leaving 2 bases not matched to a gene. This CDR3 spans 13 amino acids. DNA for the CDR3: TGTGCCAGCAGCTTTTCAGGGGGCAATGAGCAGTTCTTC. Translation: CASSFSGGNEQFF.

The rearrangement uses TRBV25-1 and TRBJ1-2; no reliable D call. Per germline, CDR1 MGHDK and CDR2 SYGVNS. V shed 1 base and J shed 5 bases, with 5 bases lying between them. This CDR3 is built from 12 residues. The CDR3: CASSESFYGYTF. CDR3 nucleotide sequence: TGTGCCAGCAGTGAATCTTTTTATGGCTACACCTTC.

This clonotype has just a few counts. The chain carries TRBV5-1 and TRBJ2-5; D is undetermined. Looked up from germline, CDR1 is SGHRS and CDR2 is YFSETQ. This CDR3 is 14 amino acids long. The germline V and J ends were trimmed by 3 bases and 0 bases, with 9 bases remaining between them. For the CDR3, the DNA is TGCGCCAGCAGCTGGAAGGGTTACCAAGAGACCCAGTACTTC. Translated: CASSWKGYQETQYF.

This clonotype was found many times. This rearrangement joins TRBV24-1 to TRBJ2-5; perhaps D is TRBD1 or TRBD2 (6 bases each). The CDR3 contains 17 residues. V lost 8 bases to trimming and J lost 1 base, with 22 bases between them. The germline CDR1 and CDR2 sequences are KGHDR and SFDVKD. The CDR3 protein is CATTTYPGAQIQETQYF. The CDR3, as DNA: TGTGCCACCACCACTTACCCGGGGGCCCAGATCCAAGAGACCCAGTACTTC.

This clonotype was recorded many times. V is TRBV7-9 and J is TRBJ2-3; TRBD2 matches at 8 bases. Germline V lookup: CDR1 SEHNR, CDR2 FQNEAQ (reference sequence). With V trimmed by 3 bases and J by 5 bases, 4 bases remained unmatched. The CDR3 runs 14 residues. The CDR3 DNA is TGTGCCAGCAGCTTGGCGGGGGGTAGAGATACGCAGTATTTT. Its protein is CASSLAGGRDTQYF.

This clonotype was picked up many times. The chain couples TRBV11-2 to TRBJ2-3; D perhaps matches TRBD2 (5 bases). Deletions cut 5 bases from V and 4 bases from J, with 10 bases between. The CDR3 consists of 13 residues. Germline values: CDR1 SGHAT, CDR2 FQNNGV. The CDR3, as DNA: TGTGCCAGCAGCCTCCTAGCCTCAGATACGCAGTATTTT. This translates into CASSLLASDTQYF.

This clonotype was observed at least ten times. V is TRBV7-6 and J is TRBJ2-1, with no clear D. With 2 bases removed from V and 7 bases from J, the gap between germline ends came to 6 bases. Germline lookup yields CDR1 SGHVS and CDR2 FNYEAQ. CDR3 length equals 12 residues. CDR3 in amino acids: CASSLRFNEQFF. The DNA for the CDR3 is TGTGCCAGCAGCTTACGGTTTAATGAGCAGTTCTTC.

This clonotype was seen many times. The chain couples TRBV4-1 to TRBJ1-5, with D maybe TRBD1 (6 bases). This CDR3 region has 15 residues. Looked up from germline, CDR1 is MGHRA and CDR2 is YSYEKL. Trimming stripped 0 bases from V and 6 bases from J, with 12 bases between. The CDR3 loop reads CASSQDGGASQPQHF. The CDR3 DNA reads TGCGCCAGCAGCCAAGATGGGGGGGCGAGTCAGCCCCAGCATTTT.

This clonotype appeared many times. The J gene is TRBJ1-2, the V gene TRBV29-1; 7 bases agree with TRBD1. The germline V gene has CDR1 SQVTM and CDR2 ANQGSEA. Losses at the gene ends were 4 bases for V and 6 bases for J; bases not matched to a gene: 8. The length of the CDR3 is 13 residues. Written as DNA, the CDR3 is TGCAGCGTTGTTGGGACAGCCCTGGATGGCTACACCTTC. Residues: CSVVGTALDGYTF.

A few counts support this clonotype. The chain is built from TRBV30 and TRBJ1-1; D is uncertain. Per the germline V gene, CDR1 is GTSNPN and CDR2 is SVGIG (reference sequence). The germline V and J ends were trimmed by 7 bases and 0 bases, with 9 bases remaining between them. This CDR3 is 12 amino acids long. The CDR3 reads CAYISVNTEAFF. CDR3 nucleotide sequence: TGTGCCTATATCAGTGTGAACACTGAAGCTTTCTTT.

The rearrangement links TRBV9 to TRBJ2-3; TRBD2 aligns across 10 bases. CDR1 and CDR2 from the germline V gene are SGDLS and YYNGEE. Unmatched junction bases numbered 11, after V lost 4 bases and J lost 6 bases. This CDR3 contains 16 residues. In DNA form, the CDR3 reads TGTGCCAGCAGCATCCTAGCGGGGGCCTCCACGGATACGCAGTATTTT. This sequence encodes CASSILAGASTDTQYF.

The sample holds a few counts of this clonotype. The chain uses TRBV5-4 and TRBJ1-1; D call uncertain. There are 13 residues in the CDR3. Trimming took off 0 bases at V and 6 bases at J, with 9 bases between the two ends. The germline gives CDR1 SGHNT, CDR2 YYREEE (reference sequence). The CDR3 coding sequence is TGTGCCAGCAGCTTGGGGCGGGGTCCTGAAGCTTTCTTT. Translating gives CASSLGRGPEAFF.

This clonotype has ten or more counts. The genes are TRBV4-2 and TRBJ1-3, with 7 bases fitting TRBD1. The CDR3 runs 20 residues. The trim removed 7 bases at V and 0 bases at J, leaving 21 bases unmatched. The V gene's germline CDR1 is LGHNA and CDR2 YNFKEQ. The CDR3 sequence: CASTPSRDSFQALSGNTIYF. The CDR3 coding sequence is TGTGCCAGCACGCCGTCCCGGGACAGTTTCCAAGCCCTCTCTGGAAACACCATATATTTT.

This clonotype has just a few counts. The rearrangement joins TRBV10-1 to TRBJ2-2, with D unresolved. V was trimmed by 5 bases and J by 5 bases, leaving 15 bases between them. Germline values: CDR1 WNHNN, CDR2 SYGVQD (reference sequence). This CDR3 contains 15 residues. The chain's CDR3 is CASSPGSPATGELFF. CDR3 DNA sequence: TGCGCCAGCAGTCCCGGGTCCCCGGCTACCGGGGAGCTGTTTTTT.

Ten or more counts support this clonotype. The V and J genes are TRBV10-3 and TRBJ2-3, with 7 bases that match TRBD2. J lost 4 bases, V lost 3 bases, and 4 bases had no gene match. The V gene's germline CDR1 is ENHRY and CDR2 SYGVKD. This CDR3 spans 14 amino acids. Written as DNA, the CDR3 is TGTGCCATCAGTGACCCGACTAGCCCAGATACGCAGTATTTT. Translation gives CAISDPTSPDTQYF.

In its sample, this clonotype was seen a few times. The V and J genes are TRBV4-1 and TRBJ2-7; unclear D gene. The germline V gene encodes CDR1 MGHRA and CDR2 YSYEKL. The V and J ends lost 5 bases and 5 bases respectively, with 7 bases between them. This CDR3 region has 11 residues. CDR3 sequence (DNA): TGCGCCAGCAGCGAAGGCAACGAGCAGTACTTC. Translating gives CASSEGNEQYF.

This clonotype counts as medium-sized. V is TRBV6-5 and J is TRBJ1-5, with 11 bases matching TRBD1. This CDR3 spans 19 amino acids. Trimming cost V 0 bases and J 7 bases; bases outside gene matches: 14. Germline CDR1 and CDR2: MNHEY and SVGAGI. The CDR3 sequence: CASSYSTPPGQGEGQPQHF. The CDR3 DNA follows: TGTGCCAGCAGTTACTCGACACCCCCGGGACAGGGGGAAGGACAGCCCCAGCATTTT.

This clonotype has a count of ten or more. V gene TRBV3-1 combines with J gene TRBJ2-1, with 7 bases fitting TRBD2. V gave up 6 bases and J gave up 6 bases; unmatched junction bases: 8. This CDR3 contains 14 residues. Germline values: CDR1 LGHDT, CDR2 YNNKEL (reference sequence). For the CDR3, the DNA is TGTGCCAGCAGTTTCTCCTCTAGCGGCAATGAGCAGTTCTTC. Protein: CASSFSSSGNEQFF.

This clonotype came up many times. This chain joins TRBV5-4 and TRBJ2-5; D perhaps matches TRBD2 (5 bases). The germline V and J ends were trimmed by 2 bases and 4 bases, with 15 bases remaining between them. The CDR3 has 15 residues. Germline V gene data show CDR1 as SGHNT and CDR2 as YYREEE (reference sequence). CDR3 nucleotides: TGTGCCAGCAGCTTTACTACTAGTACAGTAGAGACCCAGTACTTC. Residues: CASSFTTSTVETQYF.

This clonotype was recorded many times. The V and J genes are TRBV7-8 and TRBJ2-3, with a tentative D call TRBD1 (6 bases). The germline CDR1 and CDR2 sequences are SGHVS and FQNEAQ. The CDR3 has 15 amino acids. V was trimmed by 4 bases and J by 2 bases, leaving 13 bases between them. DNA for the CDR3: TGTGCCAGCAGCTGGGGGACACCTGCCACAGATACGCAGTATTTT. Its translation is CASSWGTPATDTQYF.

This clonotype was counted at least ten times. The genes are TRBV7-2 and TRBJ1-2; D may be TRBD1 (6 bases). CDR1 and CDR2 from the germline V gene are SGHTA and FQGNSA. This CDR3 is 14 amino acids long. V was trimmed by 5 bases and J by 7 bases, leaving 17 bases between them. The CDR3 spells CASSPGQFEGGYTF. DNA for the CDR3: TGTGCCAGCAGCCCTGGACAGTTCGAGGGTGGCTACACCTTC. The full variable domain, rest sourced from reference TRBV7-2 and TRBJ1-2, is GAGVSQSPSNKVTEKGKDVELRCDPISGHTALYWYRQSLGQGLEFLIYFQGNSAPDKSGLPSDRFSAERTGGSVSTLTIQRTQQEDSAVYLCASSPGQFEGGYTFGSGTRLTVV.

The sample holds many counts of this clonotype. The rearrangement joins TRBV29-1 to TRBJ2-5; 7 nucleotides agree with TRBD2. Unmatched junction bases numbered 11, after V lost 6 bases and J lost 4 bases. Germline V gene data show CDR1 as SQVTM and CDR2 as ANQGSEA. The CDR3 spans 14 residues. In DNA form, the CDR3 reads TGCAGCGTCCCGGGACTATCAGCGGTAGAGACCCAGTACTTC. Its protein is CSVPGLSAVETQYF.